The 32 T cell receptor beta chains below were found in one sample sequenced in a study of cytomegalovirus exposure and HLA in healthy donors. A multiplex PCR was run with 60 Vbeta primers and 13 Jbeta primers. TCRdb keeps only in-frame clones here, not all; method: immunoSEQ multiplex PCR. The sample records 90,000 to 120,000 clones, about four fifths being singletons. Source material: PBMCs. Receptors were obtained from a man under 40 in good health and CMV-seropositive.

The V and J genes are TRBV2 and TRBJ1-3; D call uncertain. This CDR3 region has 14 residues. Germline V lookup: CDR1 SNHLY, CDR2 FYNNEI. V was clipped by 2 bases and J by 2 bases, with 7 bases between them. CDR3 DNA: TGTGCCAGCAGTGAAACATTTACTGGAAACACCATATATTTT. It specifies CASSETFTGNTIYF.

This clone has only a few counts. This sequence joins TRBV5-6 and TRBJ2-5; D is perhaps TRBD2 (5 bases). V was cut by 4 bases and J by 2 bases, with 9 bases left in between. Germline V gene sequence: CDR1 SGHDT, CDR2 YYEEEE. The CDR3 runs to 13 residues. The DNA of the CDR3 is TGTGCCAGCAGCCGGACGGGGCAAGAGACCCAGTACTTC. Its protein product is CASSRTGQETQYF.

This clone was seen more than once but under ten times. The gene calls are TRBV4-2 and TRBJ1-6, with 11 bases lining up with TRBD1. The junction had 9 bases not matched to a gene; V was cut back by 4 bases and J by 10 bases. The CDR3 loop spans 16 amino acids. Germline V gene data show CDR1 as LGHNA and CDR2 as YNFKEQ. The CDR3 nucleotides read TGTGCCAGCAGCCTCGAGGCCGGGACAGGGGGGTCACCCCTCCACTTT. This encodes CASSLEAGTGGSPLHF.

This sequence joins TRBV10-2 and TRBJ1-2; D is perhaps TRBD1 (5 bases). In germline, CDR1 is WSHSY, CDR2 SAAADI. This CDR3 has 14 amino acids. Trimming removed 3 bases from V and 10 bases from J, with 18 bases in between. The CDR3 spells CASSDSGRGIDYTF. CDR3 nucleotides: TGCGCCAGCAGTGACTCAGGCCGGGGGATCGACTACACCTTC.

This chain joins TRBV21-1 and TRBJ2-7; the DNA was not compared with TRBD2, the D call given in the table. TRBV21-1 is deemed a pseudogene. The CDR3 contains 16 residues. DNA for the CDR3: TGTGCCAGCAGCAAAGCGCAGAGCGGGGGGGCCTACGAGCAGTACTTC. Translating gives CASSKAQSGGAYEQYF.

The chain uses TRBV7-3 and TRBJ2-7; weak D call: TRBD2 (5 bases). The V and J ends lost 5 bases and 6 bases respectively, with 20 bases between them. CDR1 and CDR2 (germline): SGHTA, FQGTGA. There are 15 residues in the CDR3. CDR3 sequence reads: CASSPNSAGIAEQYF. For the CDR3, the DNA is TGTGCCAGCAGCCCTAACTCCGCCGGGATCGCCGAGCAGTACTTC.

This clone was recorded a few times. A junction end diverges from the germline sequence, so it may reflect a read error. The chain has TRBV7-9 and TRBJ1-1; D remains unclear. From germline, CDR1 is SEHNR and CDR2 FQNEAQ (reference sequence). The CDR3 loop spans 12 amino acids. CDR3 sequence (DNA): TGTTCCAGCAGCTGGGCAAATCCAGAAGCTTTCTTT. It translates to CSSSWANPEAFF.

J is TRBJ1-1 and V is TRBV2; TRBD1 might be the D (6 bases). Per the germline V gene, CDR1 is SNHLY and CDR2 is FYNNEI. There are 13 residues in the CDR3. Trimming pared 8 bases from V and 3 bases from J, leaving 13 bases between. The CDR3 region has the DNA TGTGCCAGCCTCCAGGGGTACGACACTGAAGCTTTCTTT. This encodes CASLQGYDTEAFF.

V is TRBV11-2 and J is TRBJ2-2, with 12 bases matching TRBD2. The CDR3 covers 17 residues. V was clipped by 3 bases and J by 5 bases; unmatched bases: 7. Per germline, CDR1 SGHAT and CDR2 FQNNGV. The CDR3 coding sequence is TGTGCCAGCAGCTTTGCTAGCGGGGGGGCAGGTACCGGGGAGCTGTTTTTT. It codes for CASSFASGGAGTGELFF.

The chain recombines TRBV2 with TRBJ2-7; D might be TRBD1 (5 bases). This CDR3 is built from 14 residues. CDR1 SNHLY and CDR2 FYNNEI come from the germline V gene. The V end lost 1 base, the J end lost 6 bases, and 13 bases lay between the germline ends. The CDR3 DNA reads as TGTGCCAGCAGTGAAGAGTTAGGGGCGTGCGAGCAGTACTTC. Residues: CASSEELGACEQYF. Supplemented by reference TRBV2 and TRBJ2-7, the full variable domain reads EPEVTQTPSHQVTQMGQEVILRCVPISNHLYFYWYRQILGQKVEFLVSFYNNEISEKSEIFDDQFSVERPDGSNFTLKIRSTKLEDSAMYFCASSEELGACEQYFGPGTRLTVT.

The CDR3 DNA follows: TGTGCCAGCAGCTCCTCCTCCACTAGCGGGGATACGCAGTATTTT. It codes for CASSSSSTSGDTQYF. The genes are TRBV7-2 and TRBJ2-3, with 9 bases identical to TRBD2. The J segment lost 6 bases and the V segment lost 4 bases, leaving 8 bases of the junction unmatched. Germline CDR1 SGHTA, CDR2 FQGNSA. The CDR3 extends over 15 amino acids. Combining the CDR3 with reference TRBV7-2 and TRBJ2-3 gives the whole variable domain GAGVSQSPSNKVTEKGKDVELRCDPISGHTALYWYRQSLGQGLEFLIYFQGNSAPDKSGLPSDRFSAERTGGSVSTLTIQRTQQEDSAVYLCASSSSSTSGDTQYFGPGTRLTVL.

The rearrangement uses TRBV9 and TRBJ2-1; 9 positions agree with TRBD1. There are 15 residues in the CDR3. Germline CDR1 SGDLS, CDR2 YYNGEE. V lost 6 bases, J lost 1 base, and 5 bases stayed unmatched. The CDR3 sequence is CASTRGTGSYNEQFF. CDR3 DNA sequence: TGTGCCAGCACTAGAGGGACAGGGTCCTACAATGAGCAGTTCTTC.

V gene TRBV4-1 combines with J gene TRBJ2-7; maybe TRBD1 (6 bases). The CDR3 covers 12 residues. V lost 4 bases and J lost 3, with 7 bases in between. CDR1 MGHRA and CDR2 YSYEKL come from the germline V gene. CDR3 loop: CASSPQGYEQYF. In nucleotides, the CDR3 is TGCGCCAGCAGCCCACAGGGCTACGAGCAGTACTTC.

This chain links TRBV7-3 with TRBJ1-6; D unresolved. There are 14 residues in the CDR3. In germline, CDR1 is SGHTA, CDR2 FQGTGA. Trimming stripped 5 bases from V and 10 bases from J, with 15 bases between. CDR3 sequence: CASSPNGAGSPLHF. CDR3 DNA: TGTGCCAGCAGCCCGAATGGCGCAGGATCACCCCTCCACTTT. The entire variable domain, with the rest obtained from reference TRBV7-3 and TRBJ1-6, is as follows: GAGVSQTPSNKVTEKGKYVELRCDPISGHTALYWYRQSLGQGPEFLIYFQGTGAADDSGLPNDRFFAVRPEGSVSTLKIQRTERGDSAVYLCASSPNGAGSPLHFGNGTRLTVT.

This clone was recorded a few times. V gene TRBV5-1 combines with J gene TRBJ1-4; the match to TRBD1 covers 7 bases. The CDR3 runs 17 residues. V lost 1 base to trimming and J lost 0 bases; unmatched junction nucleotides: 6. The V gene's germline CDR1 is SGHRS and CDR2 YFSETQ. CDR3 region: CASSLLWTGPTNEKLFF. CDR3 nucleotide sequence: TGCGCCAGCAGCTTGTTATGGACAGGTCCAACTAATGAAAAACTGTTTTTT.

The chain is built from TRBV5-1 and TRBJ1-2, with no clear D. Trimming removed 0 bases from V and 1 base from J, with 4 bases in between. The CDR3 consists of 13 residues. The germline V gene encodes CDR1 SGHRS and CDR2 YFSETQ. The CDR3 sequence is CASSLVDNYGYTF. In nucleotides, the CDR3 is TGCGCCAGCAGCTTGGTAGATAACTATGGCTACACCTTC.

This chain joins TRBV28 and TRBJ1-1, with 7 positions matching TRBD1. Losses at the gene ends were 6 bases for V and 9 bases for J; bases not matched to a gene: 10. Germline V gene data show CDR1 as MDHEN and CDR2 as SYDVKM. The CDR3 totals 13 residues. CDR3 sequence (DNA): TGTGCCAGCAGCCTCGTCACAGGGGAAAAAGCTTTCTTT. Translating it yields CASSLVTGEKAFF.

This chain joins TRBV5-1 and TRBJ2-1; TRBD1 agrees at 12 bases. The CDR3 extends over 16 amino acids. The germline V gene encodes CDR1 SGHRS and CDR2 YFSETQ. V dropped 4 bases and J dropped 8; count of bases not matched to a gene: 10. The CDR3 DNA reads as TGCGCCAGCAGCATATCGCCGGGACAGGGGGCCTATGAGCAGTTCTTC. It specifies CASSISPGQGAYEQFF.

This chain joins TRBV12-5 and TRBJ2-5, with D possibly being TRBD2 (5 bases). The CDR3 is 14 residues long. V lost 1 base to trimming and J lost 5 bases, with 11 bases between them. Germline V gene data show CDR1 as LGHNT and CDR2 as FRNRAP. The CDR3 spells CASGLAGIAETQYF. The CDR3 coding sequence is TGTGCTAGTGGTTTGGCGGGGATCGCGGAGACCCAGTACTTC. The full variable domain, rest sourced from reference TRBV12-5 and TRBJ2-5, is DARVTQTPRHKVTEMGQEVTMRCQPILGHNTVFWYRQTMMQGLELLAYFRNRAPLDDSGMPKDRFSAEMPDATLATLKIQPSEPRDSAVYFCASGLAGIAETQYFGPGTRLLVL.

In this sample, this clone turned up once. The chain carries TRBV7-9 and TRBJ1-1, with D uncertain. Trimming stripped 5 bases from V and 0 bases from J, with 10 bases between. The CDR3 contains 14 residues. Germline CDR1 SEHNR, CDR2 FQNEAQ (reference sequence). This CDR3 reads CASSPGLLNTEAFF. CDR3 in DNA: TGTGCCAGCAGCCCCGGACTGTTGAACACTGAAGCTTTCTTT.

The V gene is TRBV29-1, the J gene TRBJ2-1; TRBD2 agrees at 9 bases. The ends lost 3 bases at V and 5 bases at J; junction bases unmatched: 5. From germline, CDR1 is SQVTM and CDR2 ANQGSEA. The CDR3 spans 14 residues. Written as DNA, the CDR3 is TGCAGCGTTGAGTCCCCTAGCGGGAACAATGAGCAGTTCTTC. It translates to CSVESPSGNNEQFF.

The chain is built from TRBV5-4 and TRBJ2-7; possibly TRBD1 for D (6 bases). V gave up 3 bases and J gave up 5 bases, with 9 bases separating them. CDR1 and CDR2 from the germline V gene are SGHNT and YYREEE (reference sequence). The CDR3 extends over 12 amino acids. The CDR3 loop is CASSSRGNEQYF. The CDR3, as DNA: TGTGCCAGCAGCTCCAGGGGCAACGAGCAGTACTTC.

The rearrangement uses TRBV18 and TRBJ1-4; D perhaps matches TRBD1 (6 bases). Trimming stripped 3 bases from V and 0 bases from J, with 14 bases between. From germline, CDR1 is KGHSH and CDR2 LQKENI. The CDR3 length is 17 residues. The CDR3 loop reads CASSPRDTAATNEKLFF. The DNA of the CDR3 is TGTGCCAGCTCACCCCGGGACACCGCCGCAACTAATGAAAAACTGTTTTTT.

This sequence joins TRBV12-5 and TRBJ2-1; maybe TRBD1 (6 bases). CDR3 length: 18 residues. The ends were cut back, 0 bases at V and 0 bases at J, with 15 bases in the middle. CDR1 LGHNT and CDR2 FRNRAP come from the germline V gene. The CDR3 region is CASGLVPLDRRSYNEQFF. The CDR3 nucleotides are TGTGCTAGTGGTTTGGTACCCCTTGACAGGCGCTCCTACAATGAGCAGTTCTTC.

The chain uses TRBV12-5 and TRBJ2-5; TRBD2 might be the D (5 bases). Trimming stripped 4 bases from V and 1 base from J, with 7 bases between. The CDR3 length is 13 residues. Germline V lookup: CDR1 LGHNT, CDR2 FRNRAP. CDR3 bases: TGTGCTAGTGGTTCGGACTTCCAAGAGACCCAGTACTTC. It specifies CASGSDFQETQYF.

In this sample, this clone turned up once. The chain joins TRBV5-4 to TRBJ1-2; 7 nucleotides agree with TRBD1. V dropped 3 bases and J dropped 6; count of bases not matched to a gene: 8. Germline CDR1 and CDR2: SGHNT and YYREEE (reference sequence). The CDR3 extends over 14 amino acids. CDR3 in DNA: TGTGCCAGCAGCTCGGGACAGACTTTACATGGCTACACCTTC. This gives the protein CASSSGQTLHGYTF.

The gene calls are TRBV15 and TRBJ2-5; TRBD1 agrees at 9 bases. The last part of the DNA fits TRBJ2-7 better; the J call may be wrong. CDR1 is LNHNV, CDR2 YYDKDF, per germline (reference sequence). The CDR3 extends over 15 amino acids. This CDR3 is CATSRDLGQGYEQYF. The CDR3, as DNA: TGTGCCACCAGCAGAGATCTGGGACAGGGTTACGAGCAGTACTTC.

The chain employs TRBV6-1 and TRBJ1-2; D remains unclear. Germline V gene lookup returns CDR1 MNHNS and CDR2 SASEGT. The CDR3 runs 12 residues. V lost 3 bases, J lost 8 bases, and 10 bases lay in between. The CDR3 here is CASSEISGGYTF. The CDR3 coding sequence is TGTGCCAGCAGTGAGATCTCAGGCGGCTACACCTTC.

V usage is TRBV11-3 and J usage is TRBJ2-5; TRBD1 matches 10 bases. The better agreement between TRBJ2-7 and the DNA end casts doubt on the J call. CDR1 and CDR2 from the germline V gene are SGHNT and YENEEA. The CDR3 has 14 amino acids. DNA for the CDR3: TGTGCCAGCAGCCACCGGGACAGGGGTTACGAGCAGTACTTC. Protein: CASSHRDRGYEQYF.

Comments on this clone: Other DNA sequences in this specimen translate into the identical CDR3. The V call is TRBV6-5, the J call TRBJ1-1, with D hard to call. In germline, CDR1 is MNHEY, CDR2 SVGAGI. The CDR3 has 13 residues. The V end was cut by 0 bases, the J end by 11 bases, with 13 bases between. The CDR3 reads CASSYSLELEAFF. CDR3 DNA sequence: TGTGCCAGCAGTTACTCGCTCGAGCTAGAGGCTTTCTTT.

V and J are TRBV5-6 and TRBJ1-1; tentatively, D is TRBD1 (5 bases). The V gene lost 2 bases and the J gene lost 0 bases, with 8 bases spanning the gap. This CDR3 comprises 14 residues. CDR1 is SGHDT, CDR2 YYEEEE, per germline. The CDR3: CASSFDSLNTEAFF. CDR3 sequence (DNA): TGTGCCAGCAGCTTCGACAGTTTGAACACTGAAGCTTTCTTT.

This chain connects TRBV6-5 to TRBJ1-2, with D tentatively TRBD1 (5 bases). Germline V gene lookup returns CDR1 MNHEY and CDR2 SVGAGI. The CDR3 consists of 13 residues. Trimming took off 10 bases at V and 5 bases at J, with 17 bases between the two ends. The CDR3 sequence: CATHDAGSYGYTF. CDR3 in DNA: TGTGCCACCCATGATGCAGGGTCGTATGGCTACACCTTC.